The present T cell receptor (beta chain) was sequenced within a study of blood T cell repertoires in COVID-19. Whole-study context: Sources were T cells, B-cell-depleted T cells, or PBMCs; the material itself was cDNA or gDNA.

Germline V gene lookup returns CDR1 LNHDA and CDR2 SQIVND (reference sequence). V lost 7 bases to trimming and J lost 2 bases, with 17 bases between them. The CDR3 extends over 15 amino acids. This table comes from immunoSEQ multiplex PCR, and its TCRdb copy is limited to in-frame clones, with some not included. The sample records more than 50,000 clones, about 82% being singletons. V gene TRBV19 combines with J gene TRBJ1-1; possibly TRBD1 for D (6 bases). This TCR was recovered from a human donor in a cohort sampled during active COVID-19. The sequenced material came from peripheral blood. The CDR3 protein is CASKDRDRRNTEAFF. The DNA for the CDR3 is TGTGCCAGTAAAGACCGAGACAGGAGAAACACTGAAGCTTTCTTT.